This T cell receptor beta chain emerged from a study of CD8+ T cells in alopecia areata. V lost 10 bases to trimming and J lost 1 base, with 11 bases between them. This CDR3 region has 12 residues. Germline V gene lookup returns CDR1 ENHRY and CDR2 SYGVKD. This clone has a handful of counts. Described treatment: oral pan-JAK inhibitor, 5-10 mg twice daily. Following extraction, RNA underwent reverse transcription to cDNA, which served as the sequencing template. Some clones are missing from TCRdb's copy, which holds only in-frame ones; the method was immunoSEQ multiplex PCR. The sample holds 150,000 to 200,000 clones; approximately 67% are singletons and the top ten take roughly 1.3%.

Sequenced here: CD4+ T cells sorted from blood, sampled around week 50, from a patient treated with tofacitinib. The source of this sequence is a human donor with alopecia areata. V gene TRBV10-3 combines with J gene TRBJ2-7; the D call may be TRBD1 or TRBD2 (5 bases each). The CDR3 bases are TGTGCCACCCGGGGCGTTTCCTACGAGCAGTACTTC. This sequence encodes CATRGVSYEQYF.